The 13 T cell receptor beta chains in this list originate from one sample, sequenced in a study of cytomegalovirus exposure and HLA in healthy donors. The PCR contained 60 Vbeta and 13 Jbeta primers. This table comes from immunoSEQ multiplex PCR, and its TCRdb copy is limited to in-frame clones, with some not included. The data hold approximately 140,000 clones, with more than 60% observed a single time. The sequenced material came from PBMCs. The receptor set was obtained from a female donor in good health and CMV-seronegative.

The chain is built from TRBV11-2 and TRBJ2-5; TRBD1 is a possible D gene (5 bases). Germline assignment: CDR1 SGHAT and CDR2 FQNNGV. This CDR3 region has 15 residues. V was pared by 5 bases and J by 1 base, with 14 bases between. The CDR3, as DNA: TGTGCCAGCAGCCATACTCCTGGGGCCCAAGAGACCCAGTACTTC. This translates into CASSHTPGAQETQYF.

The chain has TRBV19 and TRBJ1-1, with D tentatively TRBD1 (6 bases). Germline V gene sequence: CDR1 LNHDA, CDR2 SQIVND (reference sequence). The germline V and J ends were trimmed by 8 bases and 0 bases, with 16 bases remaining between them. This CDR3 is 15 amino acids long. CDR3 sequence reads: CASQRNREMNTEAFF. CDR3 bases: TGTGCCAGTCAACGCAACAGGGAGATGAACACTGAAGCTTTCTTT.

The chain recombines TRBV5-1 with TRBJ2-7, with a weak D call TRBD2 (7 bases). Trimming removed 2 bases at V and 5 bases at J, with 14 bases between. This CDR3 contains 14 residues. CDR1 and CDR2 from the germline V gene are SGHRS and YFSETQ. CDR3: CASSLGGVRDEQYF. CDR3 in DNA: TGCGCCAGCAGCTTAGGGGGGGTTAGAGACGAGCAGTACTTC.

The chain links TRBV18 to TRBJ2-3, with a weak D call TRBD1 (6 bases). The germline V and J ends were trimmed by 3 bases and 6 bases, with 16 bases remaining between them. The CDR3 is 15 residues long. The germline V gene has CDR1 KGHSH and CDR2 LQKENI. CDR3 residues: CASSPSLGGADTQYF. The CDR3, as DNA: TGTGCCAGCTCACCGAGCCTAGGGGGAGCCGATACGCAGTATTTT.

CDR3 in amino acids: CASSFRGRGTSGSSYEQYF. In DNA form, the CDR3 reads TGTGCCAGCAGCTTCAGGGGCCGCGGAACTAGCGGAAGCTCCTACGAGCAGTACTTC. The chain links TRBV11-2 to TRBJ2-7; 8 bases are a match to TRBD2. From germline, CDR1 is SGHAT and CDR2 FQNNGV. This CDR3 region has 19 residues. The junction had 16 bases not matched to a gene; V was cut back by 3 bases and J by 0 bases.

This clone turned up a few times. Other DNA sequences in this sample translate to the same CDR3. This chain connects TRBV6-1 to TRBJ2-3; D is uncertain. V was trimmed by 2 bases and J by 3 bases, leaving 6 bases between them. The CDR3 consists of 13 residues. Germline V lookup: CDR1 MNHNS, CDR2 SASEGT. The CDR3 loop reads CASSELRTDTQYF. Here the CDR3 DNA reads TGTGCCAGCAGTGAATTGAGGACAGATACGCAGTATTTT.

For this clone: An end of the junction differs from the germline gene, which may be a read error. This rearrangement joins TRBV7-7 to TRBJ2-3; D is possibly TRBD2 (5 bases). CDR1 and CDR2 from the germline V gene are SSHAT and FNYEAQ (reference sequence). This CDR3 is 16 amino acids long. The CDR3 is CASSLVSGSSTDTQYF. The CDR3 DNA reads as TGTGCTAGCAGCTTAGTCAGCGGAAGTAGCACAGATACGCAGTATTTT. Full variable domain (remainder filled in from reference TRBV7-7 and TRBJ2-3): GAGVSQSPRYKVTKRGQDVTLRCDPISSHATLYWYQQALGQGPEFLTYFNYEAQPDKSGLPSDRFSAERPEGSISTLTIQRTEQRDSAMYRCASSLVSGSSTDTQYFGPGTRLTVL.

The rearrangement links TRBV7-8 to TRBJ1-3, with TRBD1 identical over 7 bases. Germline CDR1 SGHVS, CDR2 FQNEAQ. Trimming cost V 4 bases and J 0 bases; bases outside gene matches: 6. CDR3 length: 16 amino acids. The CDR3 here is CASSWGQLYSGNTIYF. The CDR3 bases are TGTGCCAGCAGCTGGGGACAGTTATACTCTGGAAACACCATATATTTT.

The J gene is TRBJ2-1, the V gene TRBV6-1, with D perhaps TRBD1 (5 bases). Trimming cost V 1 base and J 0 bases, with 7 bases left between them. Per the germline V gene, CDR1 is MNHNS and CDR2 is SASEGT. The CDR3 is made up of 15 amino acids. The CDR3 DNA sequence: TGTGCCAGCAGTGAAGGGACATACTCCTACAATGAGCAGTTCTTC. Translated: CASSEGTYSYNEQFF.

This clone was counted between two and nine times. The chain combines TRBV4-1 with TRBJ1-1; TRBD1 might be the D (5 bases). The V end lost 1 base, the J end lost 2 bases, and 14 bases lay between the germline ends. Germline CDR1 MGHRA, CDR2 YSYEKL. CDR3 length: 16 amino acids. This chain's CDR3 is CASSQVLNRRNTEAFF. The DNA of the CDR3 is TGCGCCAGCAGCCAAGTTTTGAACAGGAGAAACACTGAAGCTTTCTTT.

The V and J genes are TRBV6-5 and TRBJ2-1; no clear D gene. Germline V gives CDR1 MNHEY, CDR2 SVGAGI. Trimming left V 5 bases short and J 6 bases short, with 11 bases between. There are 13 residues in the CDR3. CDR3: CASSEYSPNEQFF. DNA for the CDR3: TGTGCCAGCAGTGAATACTCTCCCAATGAGCAGTTCTTC.

The CDR3 DNA is TGTGCCAGCAGCATAGACTCGCCCGACAGGGGCAACTATGGCTACACCTTC. Protein product: CASSIDSPDRGNYGYTF. This chain uses TRBV27 with TRBJ1-2; the match to TRBD1 covers 8 bases. CDR3 size: 17 residues. CDR1 MNHEY and CDR2 SMNVEV come from the germline V gene (reference sequence). With 6 bases clipped from V and 2 bases from J, the junction kept 14 bases outside the gene matches.

This chain joins TRBV5-6 and TRBJ2-2; 7 bases match TRBD1. CDR1 and CDR2 (germline): SGHDT, YYEEEE. The CDR3 runs 16 residues. Trimming removed 3 bases from V and 4 bases from J; junction bases left unmatched: 9. CDR3 sequence reads: CASSSPMGQSTGELFF. CDR3 DNA sequence: TGTGCCAGCAGCTCGCCAATGGGACAGAGCACCGGGGAGCTGTTTTTT.